The 12 T cell receptor beta chains presented below share a single source sample, sequenced in a study of identical twins. In TCRdb, the 5' RACE reads were re-called with MiXCR into one record per CDR3 protein. The top ten hold around 8.9% of the sample, which has 200,000 to 250,000 distinct CDR3 sequences, about 14% seen once. The sequenced sample was memory (CD45RO+) T cells sorted from blood. These receptors came from a woman between 18 and 30 years old in good health.

Ten or more counts support this clonotype. The chain couples TRBV24-1 to TRBJ2-3; possibly TRBD2 for D (5 bases). CDR3 size: 13 residues. CDR1 is KGHDR, CDR2 SFDVKD, per germline. The V end was cut by 6 bases, the J end by 5 bases, with 11 bases between. The CDR3 DNA reads as TGTGCCACCAGTCAACGGGATAGAGATACGCAGTATTTT. Protein: CATSQRDRDTQYF.

This clonotype appeared a few times. The chain is built from TRBV20-1 and TRBJ2-4; the match to TRBD2 covers 7 bases. This CDR3 comprises 14 residues. Per germline, CDR1 DFQATT and CDR2 SNEGSKA (reference sequence). Trimming at V came to 5 bases and at J to 6 bases, leaving 10 bases not matched to a gene. CDR3 in amino acids: CSASPSGGINIQYF. In DNA, the CDR3 is TGCAGTGCTTCCCCTAGCGGCGGTATAAACATTCAGTACTTC.

This chain links TRBV9 with TRBJ2-3; D call uncertain. This CDR3 comprises 15 residues. Germline CDR1 reads SGDLS; CDR2 reads YYNGEE. Trimming cost V 0 bases and J 1 base, with 9 bases left between them. The CDR3 spells CASSVDVRRTDTQYF. In DNA form, the CDR3 reads TGTGCCAGCAGCGTAGATGTACGGCGCACAGATACGCAGTATTTT.

This clonotype was counted between two and nine times. This chain links TRBV18 with TRBJ2-2; 8 bases are shared with TRBD2. The CDR3 consists of 16 residues. V shed 3 bases and J 4 bases; nucleotides not matched to a gene: 7. Germline V gene sequence: CDR1 KGHSH, CDR2 LQKENI. The CDR3 reads CASSPIGLAATGELFF. CDR3 coding DNA: TGTGCCAGCTCACCGATCGGACTAGCAGCCACCGGGGAGCTGTTTTTT.

This clonotype has a handful of counts. V gene TRBV12-3 or TRBV12-4 combines with J gene TRBJ2-1, with TRBD2 matching 9 bases. This CDR3 has 15 residues. The junction had 9 bases not matched to a gene; V was cut back by 8 bases and J by 4 bases. DNA of the CDR3: TGTGCCAGCCACTCCGGGACTAGCTTATACAATGAGCAGTTCTTC. It codes for CASHSGTSLYNEQFF.

The chain couples TRBV12-3 or TRBV12-4 to TRBJ2-6; TRBD1 matches at 7 bases. The CDR3 sequence is 16 residues long. With 7 bases clipped from V and 4 bases from J, the junction kept 10 bases outside the gene matches. CDR3 amino acids: CASTPTGKSGANVLTF. For the CDR3, the DNA is TGTGCCAGCACCCCGACAGGGAAGTCCGGGGCCAACGTCCTGACTTTC.

The chain combines TRBV20-1 with TRBJ2-7; 7 bases match TRBD2. Germline V lookup: CDR1 DFQATT, CDR2 SNEGSKA (reference sequence). CDR3 length equals 15 residues. The V segment lost 0 bases and the J segment 4 bases; nucleotides outside the gene matches: 9. This chain's CDR3 is CSARDQAGVRYEQYF. The CDR3, as DNA: TGCAGTGCTAGAGATCAGGCGGGAGTGCGGTACGAGCAGTACTTC.

The rearrangement uses TRBV6-5 and TRBJ1-1; D is unresolved. Between the trimmed V and J ends, which lost 6 bases and 6 bases, there was a span of 14 bases. CDR3 length: 13 amino acids. Germline loops: CDR1 MNHEY, CDR2 SVGAGI. Here the CDR3 DNA reads TGTGCCAGCAGCGACCCGAGGAGAGCTGAAGCTTTCTTT. This encodes CASSDPRRAEAFF.

This clonotype was seen a handful of times. For the CDR3, the DNA is TGTGCCAGCAGTACCGGACAGGGGTGGGCAGATACGCAGTATTTT. Translated, it gives CASSTGQGWADTQYF. The rearrangement links TRBV12-3 or TRBV12-4 to TRBJ2-3, with 9 bases aligning to TRBD1. The V segment lost 5 bases and the J segment 4 bases; nucleotides outside the gene matches: 7. There are 15 residues in the CDR3.

The V gene is TRBV20-1, the J gene TRBJ2-3; 9 positions match TRBD2. Per the germline V gene, CDR1 is DFQATT and CDR2 is SNEGSKA (reference sequence). The V gene end was trimmed by 6 bases and the J gene end by 0 bases; junction bases not matched to a gene: 4. CDR3 length: 14 amino acids. The CDR3 spells CSAMGLASTDTQYF. The DNA for the CDR3 is TGCAGTGCCATGGGACTAGCTAGCACAGATACGCAGTATTTT.

This clonotype was observed a few times. V usage is TRBV5-1 and J usage is TRBJ2-3; D is uncertain. The length of the CDR3 is 15 residues. The V gene's germline CDR1 is SGHRS and CDR2 YFSETQ. V was pared by 4 bases and J by 2 bases, with 14 bases between. The chain's CDR3 is CASSHLEPNTDTQYF. The CDR3 DNA sequence: TGCGCCAGCAGCCATCTGGAGCCAAACACAGATACGCAGTATTTT.

This clonotype was seen a few times. The rearrangement uses TRBV6-1 and TRBJ2-3; no definite D call. This CDR3 comprises 13 residues. The V gene lost 8 bases and the J gene lost 0 bases, with 9 bases spanning the gap. Germline assignment: CDR1 MNHNS and CDR2 SASEGT. Here the CDR3 reads CASGIYSTDTQYF. The CDR3 DNA sequence: TGTGCCAGCGGGATTTACAGCACAGATACGCAGTATTTT.